This is a list of T cell receptor beta chains from one sample in a study of cytomegalovirus exposure and HLA in healthy donors. Assay used: immunoSEQ multiplex PCR; TCRdb lists only in-frame clones, some missing. The sample holds more than 95,000 clones, approximately 87% seen once. The sample taken for sequencing was PBMCs. Receptor source: a man younger than 30 in good health and CMV-seropositive. Both conserved end residues are trimmed from each CDR3. The size of a clone is reported for some rows only, either as once, few or many, or as a class for expanded clones.

J,V,size,CDR3
TRBJ2-2,TRBV9,NA,ASSPPGTGYTGELF
TRBJ1-3,TRBV7-2,NA,ASSPGGFGNTIY
TRBJ1-6,TRBV10-2,NA,ASSEPSGGSPLH
TRBJ1-4,TRBV11-2,NA,ASSLLGGVLEKLF
TRBJ2-7,TRBV30,NA,AWSYRNYEQY
TRBJ1-4,TRBV2,few,ASSQGTANEKLF
TRBJ1-1,TRBV10-3,NA,AIRLPGVNTEAF
TRBJ2-7,TRBV5-4,once,ASSPERGYEQY
TRBJ2-1,TRBV10-3,NA,AISEDRGRASPRSNEQF
TRBJ1-2,TRBV28,NA,ASSALGQGINYGYT
TRBJ1-1,TRBV18,many,ASSPPLSRGNTEAF
TRBJ1-1,TRBV5-4,NA,ASSFDRENTEAF
TRBJ2-7,TRBV2,NA,ASGQAPHEQY
TRBJ2-1,TRBV7-8,NA,ASSLATLGVRDEQF
TRBJ2-7,TRBV5-1,NA,AGSLAYEQY
TRBJ2-3,TRBV2,once,ASSGGGAGTDTQY
TRBJ2-1,TRBV6-4,NA,ASSRQGNYNEQF
TRBJ2-7,TRBV19,NA,ASSAGQSDYEQY
TRBJ2-7,TRBV2,once,ASSEVLGLAGLVEQY
TRBJ2-3,TRBV28,NA,ASSPTGIETQY
TRBJ2-5,TRBV11-1,NA,ASSFSGTAQETQY
TRBJ1-6,TRBV30,NA,ACRDRYNSPLH
TRBJ1-1,TRBV2,NA,ASSEGTGSYEAF
TRBJ1-2,TRBV15,NA,ATSRVLGNGYT
TRBJ2-1,TRBV27,NA,ASSLTSGGPNEQF
TRBJ1-1,TRBV6-5,NA,ASRPTGGRTEAF
TRBJ2-3,TRBV7-9,NA,ASSVAGQGLTDTQY
TRBJ2-7,TRBV4-1,NA,ASSQDRGLGSYEQY
TRBJ2-3,TRBV7-3,NA,ASSWGGVPTDTQY
TRBJ2-5,TRBV19,NA,ASSRGQETQY
TRBJ1-4,TRBV11-2,NA,ASSSLRDEKLF